Given below is one T cell receptor (beta chain) in context. Its antigen is undetermined. The data belong to a study of T cells in localized non-small cell lung cancer. From germline, CDR1 is SNHLY and CDR2 FYNNEI. The CDR3 covers 14 residues. V gave up 3 bases and J gave up 6 bases; unmatched junction bases: 5. Study-level points and caveats: As only one tumor region underwent sequencing, heterogeneity remains possible. Adjacent lung had a median approximately 50 of the 100 largest tumor clones. Uninvolved neighboring lung showed the greatest T cell clonality, exceeding tumor.

Profiling relied on immunoSEQ multiplex PCR, and the TCRdb table lists in-frame clones only, not all of them. Here the sample spans some 30,000 clones, approximately 84% being singletons. This TCR was recovered from a male donor aged 60 or over with stage III lung adenocarcinoma. The V call is TRBV2, the J call TRBJ1-5; 7 positions match TRBD1. This material consisted of peripheral blood, taken before any cancer treatment. CDR3 region: CASSDRGDFQPQHF. The CDR3 bases are TGTGCCAGCAGTGACAGGGGGGATTTTCAGCCCCAGCATTTT.